The 21 T cell receptor beta chains below were found in one sample sequenced in a study of blood T cells in healthy people across ages. The authors ran a second PCR of about 6 to 12 cycles using a sample-barcoded 5' primer and a J-beta primer mix. TCRdb recomputed calls from the 5' RACE reads with MiXCR, one row per CDR3 protein. The sample includes some 1.5 million distinct CDR3 sequences, approximately 28% of them seen just once. The specimen sequenced was blood. The receptors here all came from a woman in her twenties or thirties in good health.

This clonotype was detected a few times. The chain is built from TRBV6-6 and TRBJ2-1; D gene ambiguous. CDR3 length equals 11 residues. V lost 2 bases and J 9 bases, leaving 5 bases between the germline ends. The germline gives CDR1 MNHNY, CDR2 SVGAGI (reference sequence). The CDR3 DNA follows: TGTGCCAGCAGTTACGTCGGTGAGCAGTTCTTC. Encoded protein: CASSYVGEQFF.

This clonotype showed up just a few times. The genes are TRBV7-2 and TRBJ2-1; 10 nucleotides align to TRBD2. CDR1 SGHTA and CDR2 FQGNSA come from the germline V gene. The CDR3 is 14 amino acids. With V trimmed by 4 bases and J by 4 bases, 1 base remained unmatched. CDR3 sequence: CASSWGLAYNEQFF. DNA for the CDR3: TGTGCCAGCAGCTGGGGACTAGCGTACAATGAGCAGTTCTTC.

A few counts support this clonotype. J is TRBJ2-1 and V is TRBV3-1; 10 nucleotides line up with TRBD2. The V segment lost 0 bases and the J segment 6 bases; nucleotides outside the gene matches: 8. CDR1 is LGHDT and CDR2 is YNNKEL in the germline V gene (reference sequence). This CDR3 comprises 17 residues. The CDR3 region is CASSQEWSGGGGNEQFF. CDR3 DNA: TGTGCCAGCAGCCAAGAGTGGAGCGGGGGGGGAGGCAATGAGCAGTTCTTC.

This clonotype came up many times. This chain links TRBV29-1 with TRBJ2-3; 11 bases match TRBD2. The junction had 2 bases not matched to a gene; V was cut back by 5 bases and J by 1 base. In germline, CDR1 is SQVTM, CDR2 ANQGSEA. This CDR3 spans 14 amino acids. The CDR3 region is CSVTLAGGTDTQYF. CDR3 DNA: TGCAGCGTTACACTAGCGGGAGGCACAGATACGCAGTATTTT.

This clonotype was observed many times. The J gene is TRBJ2-5, the V gene TRBV2; tentative D call: TRBD2 (5 bases). CDR3 length: 11 amino acids. Per the germline V gene, CDR1 is SNHLY and CDR2 is FYNNEI. V was cut by 6 bases and J by 5 bases, with 7 bases left in between. CDR3 region: CASRLVETQYF. The CDR3 bases are TGTGCCAGCAGACTAGTTGAGACCCAGTACTTC.

This clonotype was counted a few times. This chain connects TRBV7-9 to TRBJ2-7; perhaps TRBD1 as D (5 bases). The CDR3 is made up of 11 amino acids. The germline gives CDR1 SEHNR, CDR2 FQNEAQ (reference sequence). The V end lost 5 bases, the J end lost 6 bases, and 8 bases lay between the germline ends. The chain's CDR3 is CASSPDTEQYF. The CDR3 DNA reads as TGTGCCAGCAGCCCGGACACCGAGCAGTACTTC.

This clonotype was observed at least ten times. The rearrangement joins TRBV7-2 to TRBJ2-7, with 8 nucleotides matching TRBD1. This CDR3 contains 15 residues. CDR1 is SGHTA and CDR2 is FQGNSA in the germline V gene. Losses at the gene ends were 4 bases for V and 2 bases for J; bases not matched to a gene: 7. The CDR3 DNA reads TGTGCCAGCAGCTCCCGGACAGGGCAAGCCTACGAGCAGTACTTC. It specifies CASSSRTGQAYEQYF.

A few counts support this clonotype. One end of the junction varies from germline; a read error may be responsible. The gene calls are TRBV5-1 and TRBJ2-5, with D perhaps TRBD2 (5 bases). Per the germline V gene, CDR1 is SGHRS and CDR2 is YFSETQ. The CDR3 runs 16 residues. The DNA of the CDR3 is TGCGCCGGCAGCTTTTGGGGAGTAGACGATCAAGAGACCCAGTACTTC. It codes for CAGSFWGVDDQETQYF.

At least ten counts were recorded for this clonotype. The V call is TRBV20-1, the J call TRBJ2-7; 10 bases are a match to TRBD1. Trimming at V came to 0 bases and at J to 3 bases, leaving 5 bases not matched to a gene. This CDR3 is built from 15 residues. Germline CDR1 reads DFQATT; CDR2 reads SNEGSKA (reference sequence). CDR3 sequence (DNA): TGCAGTGCTAGAGATGGGACAGGGGTATACTACGAGCAGTACTTC. This sequence encodes CSARDGTGVYYEQYF.

This chain links TRBV2 with TRBJ1-5; D gene uncertain. Trimming left V 5 bases short and J 1 base short, with 12 bases between. There are 15 residues in the CDR3. Germline V gene data show CDR1 as SNHLY and CDR2 as FYNNEI. CDR3 sequence (DNA): TGTGCCAGCAGTATACTTAGCGGCAGCAATCAGCCCCAGCATTTT. It encodes CASSILSGSNQPQHF.

Points on this clonotype: An end of the junction differs from the germline gene, which may be a read error. V usage is TRBV7-8 and J usage is TRBJ2-7; tentative D call: TRBD2 (5 bases). This CDR3 is 14 amino acids long. From germline, CDR1 is SGHVS and CDR2 FQNEAQ. The DNA of the CDR3 is TGTGCCGGCAGCGGATCGGTTGGCTCCTACGAGCAGTACTTC. Amino acid sequence: CAGSGSVGSYEQYF. The full variable domain, its missing parts supplied by reference TRBV7-8 and TRBJ2-7, is GAGVSQSPRYKVAKRGQDVALRCDPISGHVSLFWYQQALGQGPEFLTYFQNEAQLDKSGLPSDRFFAERPEGSVSTLKIQRTQQEDSAVYLCAGSGSVGSYEQYFGPGTRLTVT.

This clonotype was detected a few times. The chain employs TRBV7-2 and TRBJ2-1, with 9 bases lining up with TRBD2. V shed 5 bases, J shed 5 bases, and the junction held 10 bases outside the gene matches. Looked up from germline, CDR1 is SGHTA and CDR2 is FQGNSA. CDR3 length equals 16 residues. The CDR3 reads CASSPRIPSGNNEQFF. The CDR3 DNA follows: TGTGCCAGCAGCCCCCGTATACCTAGCGGGAACAATGAGCAGTTCTTC.

This clonotype was recorded a few times. The junction shows a germline mismatch at one end, possibly a read error. This chain links TRBV2 with TRBJ1-5, with TRBD1 as a possible D gene (6 bases). The CDR3 spans 13 residues. The germline V gene encodes CDR1 SNHLY and CDR2 FYNNEI. This chain's CDR3 is CTSSTGSTQPQHF. CDR3 sequence (DNA): TGTACCAGCAGTACAGGGTCCACTCAGCCCCAGCATTTT.

This clonotype was picked up a small number of times. This chain uses TRBV5-1 with TRBJ1-2, with D possibly matching TRBD1 (5 bases). The V end was cut by 3 bases, the J end by 4 bases, with 10 bases between. The CDR3 loop spans 13 amino acids. Germline V gene sequence: CDR1 SGHRS, CDR2 YFSETQ. This CDR3 is CASSSTQGYGYTF. The CDR3 region has the DNA TGCGCCAGCAGCTCAACGCAGGGCTATGGCTACACCTTC.

This clonotype appeared many times. The chain joins TRBV24-1 to TRBJ2-5; D gene ambiguous. The CDR3 contains 14 residues. Trimming pared 2 bases from V and 5 bases from J, leaving 11 bases between. Germline V gene lookup returns CDR1 KGHDR and CDR2 SFDVKD. As DNA, the CDR3 is TGTGCCACCAGTGATTCGAAGACGGTGGAGACCCAGTACTTC. Protein product: CATSDSKTVETQYF.

The chain has TRBV5-1 and TRBJ2-1; D not resolved. Germline assignment: CDR1 SGHRS and CDR2 YFSETQ. With 0 bases removed from V and 4 bases from J, the gap between germline ends came to 11 bases. This CDR3 is built from 15 residues. For the CDR3, the DNA is TGCGCCAGCAGCTTGGCCGTTGGAGCTTACAATGAGCAGTTCTTC. Protein: CASSLAVGAYNEQFF.

This clonotype showed up many times. V gene TRBV4-2 combines with J gene TRBJ2-7; TRBD1 or TRBD2 may be the D gene (6 bases each). The CDR3 length is 15 residues. Germline loops: CDR1 LGHNA, CDR2 YNFKEQ. V lost 0 bases to trimming and J lost 4 bases, with 13 bases between them. CDR3 coding DNA: TGTGCCAGCAGCCAAGATCGTCGAGGGGGGTACGAGCAGTACTTC. Amino acid sequence: CASSQDRRGGYEQYF.

This clonotype was detected only a few times. This chain joins TRBV20-1 and TRBJ2-1, with D unresolved. Germline lookup yields CDR1 DFQATT and CDR2 SNEGSKA (reference sequence). The CDR3 has 14 amino acids. Trimming shortened V by 3 bases and J by 5 bases, and 14 bases separated the two germline ends. The CDR3 nucleotides are TGCAGTGCTAGTAGGTCTAGATCGCACAATGAGCAGTTCTTC. Translation: CSASRSRSHNEQFF.

The V gene is TRBV16, the J gene TRBJ1-1, with TRBD1 identical over 7 bases. There are 15 residues in the CDR3. Germline V lookup: CDR1 KGHSY, CDR2 FQNENV. Losses at the gene ends were 6 bases for V and 2 bases for J; bases not matched to a gene: 9. The CDR3 spells CASSRVEGANTEAFF. The CDR3 DNA reads as TGTGCCAGCAGTCGCGTGGAGGGGGCCAACACTGAAGCTTTCTTT.

There are a few counts of this clonotype. The gene calls are TRBV5-5 and TRBJ2-1; 7 bases fit TRBD2. Losses at the gene ends were 2 bases for V and 2 bases for J; bases not matched to a gene: 7. CDR1 is SGHKS, CDR2 YYEKEE, per germline (reference sequence). CDR3 length equals 16 residues. The DNA for the CDR3 is TGTGCCAGCAGCTTACGGTCTAGCGGCCCCTACAATGAGCAGTTCTTC. Translation: CASSLRSSGPYNEQFF.

Many counts were recorded for this clonotype. The V call is TRBV9, the J call TRBJ2-7, with D maybe TRBD2 (5 bases). V was pared by 0 bases and J by 3 bases, with 16 bases between. The germline V gene has CDR1 SGDLS and CDR2 YYNGEE. CDR3 length: 16 residues. CDR3 sequence: CASSVGGPPFSYEQYF. The CDR3 coding sequence is TGTGCCAGCAGCGTAGGAGGGCCCCCGTTTAGCTACGAGCAGTACTTC.